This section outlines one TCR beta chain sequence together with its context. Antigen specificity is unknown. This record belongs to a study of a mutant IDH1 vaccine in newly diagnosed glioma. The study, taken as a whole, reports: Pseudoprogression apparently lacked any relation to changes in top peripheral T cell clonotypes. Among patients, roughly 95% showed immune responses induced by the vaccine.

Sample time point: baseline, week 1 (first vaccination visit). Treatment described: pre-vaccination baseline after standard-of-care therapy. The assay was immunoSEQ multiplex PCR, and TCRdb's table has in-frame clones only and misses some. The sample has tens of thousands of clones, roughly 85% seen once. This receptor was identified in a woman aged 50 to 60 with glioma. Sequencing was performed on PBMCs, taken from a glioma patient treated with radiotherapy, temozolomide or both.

The CDR3 protein is CASSPDRGDLYEQYF. The CDR3 nucleotides read TGTGCCAGCAGCCCCGACAGGGGTGACCTCTACGAGCAGTACTTC. This sequence joins TRBV7-8 and TRBJ2-7; 8 bases align to TRBD1. Germline-derived CDR1 and CDR2 are SGHVS and FQNEAQ. This CDR3 region has 15 residues. The trim removed 5 bases at V and 3 bases at J, leaving 9 bases unmatched.